The T cell receptor (beta chain) under discussion was sequenced for a study of post-analysis software for immune sequencing data. The TCR beta cDNA libraries carried unique molecular identifiers. TCRdb recomputed calls from the PCR reads with MiXCR, one row per CDR3 protein. The table shows 750,000 to 950,000 distinct CDR3 sequences, with 46% occurring only once. V lost 2 bases and J lost 0; bases outside the gene matches: 7. Per the germline V gene, CDR1 is LNHNV and CDR2 is YYDKDF (reference sequence). The CDR3 runs 16 residues. As regards this clonotype: No antigen is known for it.

Study-wide results and caveats: Patients carried roughly five TRBV segments more frequently than controls did, and TRBV5-6, TRBV5-1 and TRBV20-1 were among them.

The clonotype comes from a girl aged 10-17 years with multiple sclerosis. What was sequenced was blood. The chain recombines TRBV15 with TRBJ2-7; 7 bases fit TRBD2. CDR3 in DNA: TGTGCCACCAGCAGACCATTGGCTAGCGGCTCCTACGAGCAGTACTTC. As protein: CATSRPLASGSYEQYF.